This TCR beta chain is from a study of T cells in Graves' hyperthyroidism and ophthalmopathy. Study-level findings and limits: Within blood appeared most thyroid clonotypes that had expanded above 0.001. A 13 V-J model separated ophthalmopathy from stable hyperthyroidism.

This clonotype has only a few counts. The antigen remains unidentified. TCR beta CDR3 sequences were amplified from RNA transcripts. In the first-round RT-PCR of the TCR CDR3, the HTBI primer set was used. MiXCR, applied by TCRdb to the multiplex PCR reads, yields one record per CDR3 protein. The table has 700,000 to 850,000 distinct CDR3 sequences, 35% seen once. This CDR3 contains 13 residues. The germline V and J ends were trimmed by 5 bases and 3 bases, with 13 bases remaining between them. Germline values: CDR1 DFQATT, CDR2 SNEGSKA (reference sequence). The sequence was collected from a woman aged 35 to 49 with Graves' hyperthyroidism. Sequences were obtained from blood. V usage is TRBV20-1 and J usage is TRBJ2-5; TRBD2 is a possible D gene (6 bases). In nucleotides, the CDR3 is TGCAGTGCTTCGGCTGCGGGGAAAGAGACCCAGTACTTC. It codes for CSASAAGKETQYF.